The sequence of this TCR beta chain was determined in a study of beta chain features in type 1 diabetes. The sequenced template was cDNA made from the entire isolated RNA. Libraries were prepared by immunoSEQ multiplex PCR; TCRdb keeps only in-frame clonotypes and omits some of them. The sample includes 360,000 or so clones, about 20% seen only once; the top ten take roughly 0.045%. This CDR3 contains 15 residues. Trimming stripped 2 bases from V and 2 bases from J, with 13 bases between. In germline, CDR1 is GTSNPN, CDR2 SVGIG (reference sequence). This clone was picked up one time. This chain uses TRBV30 with TRBJ2-1; a weak D match, TRBD1 (6 bases). Sequencing was done on a sample of naive CD4+ T cells from blood. The clonotype originates from a woman aged 18-29 years in good health. CDR3 sequence: CAWSRGTATYNEQFF. Here the CDR3 DNA reads TGTGCCTGGAGTAGGGGGACGGCCACCTACAATGAGCAGTTCTTC.